The 12 T cell receptor beta chains reported below all come from one sample, sequenced in a study of cytomegalovirus exposure and HLA in healthy donors. A multiplex PCR was run with 60 Vbeta primers and 13 Jbeta primers. The method was immunoSEQ multiplex PCR; TCRdb's version includes in-frame clones alone and lacks a portion of them. The table records about 160,000 clones, 75% to 90% of them present only once. The sequenced sample was PBMCs. The origin of the receptors is a human donor in good health.

This rearrangement joins TRBV6-5 to TRBJ2-7; 12 bases are shared with TRBD2. J gave up 2 bases and V 5 bases, and 1 base lay outside the gene matches. The CDR3 is 14 residues long. Germline loops: CDR1 MNHEY, CDR2 SVGAGI. The CDR3 nucleotides read TGTGCCAGCAGTCGACTAGCGGGGGCCTACGAGCAGTACTTC. It encodes CASSRLAGAYEQYF.

This chain joins TRBV5-5 and TRBJ2-7; 10 bases line up with TRBD2. In germline, CDR1 is SGHKS, CDR2 YYEKEE (reference sequence). With V trimmed by 4 bases and J by 1 base, 5 bases remained unmatched. CDR3 size: 15 residues. The CDR3 coding sequence is TGTGCCAGCAGCGCGGGACTAGCGCAATCCTACGAGCAGTACTTC. Translated, it gives CASSAGLAQSYEQYF.

This clone was observed a handful of times. The J gene is TRBJ1-2, the V gene TRBV19; 7 positions agree with TRBD1. The CDR3 has 15 amino acids. J lost 4 bases, V lost 1 base, and 6 bases had no gene match. Germline-derived CDR1 and CDR2 are LNHDA and SQIVND (reference sequence). The CDR3 bases are TGTGCCAGTAGTATAGTGACAGGGAACTCCTATGGCTACACCTTC. Translated: CASSIVTGNSYGYTF.

The gene calls are TRBV10-2 and TRBJ1-4; D remains ambiguous. This CDR3 has 14 amino acids. V gave up 2 bases and J gave up 0 bases, with 4 bases separating them. Germline lookup yields CDR1 WSHSY and CDR2 SAAADI. The CDR3 spells CASSEGPTNEKLFF. The CDR3 DNA follows: TGCGCCAGCAGTGAGGGCCCAACTAATGAAAAACTGTTTTTT.

The rearrangement links TRBV28 to TRBJ2-5; D uncertain. The germline CDR1 and CDR2 sequences are MDHEN and SYDVKM. Trimming pared 5 bases from V and 0 bases from J, leaving 10 bases between. The CDR3 has 14 amino acids. The CDR3 reads CASSPPPDQETQYF. CDR3 bases: TGTGCCAGCAGTCCCCCTCCGGACCAAGAGACCCAGTACTTC.

The chain joins TRBV10-3 to TRBJ1-1; 10 bases are shared with TRBD1. This CDR3 comprises 13 residues. Looked up from germline, CDR1 is ENHRY and CDR2 is SYGVKD. V shed 6 bases, J shed 7 bases, and the junction held 5 bases outside the gene matches. The CDR3 region is CAIRGDRGNEAFF. CDR3 coding DNA: TGTGCCATCAGGGGGGACAGGGGAAATGAAGCTTTCTTT.

This chain joins TRBV2 and TRBJ2-1, with a possible D match to TRBD1 (6 bases). The length of the CDR3 is 15 residues. Germline V gene sequence: CDR1 SNHLY, CDR2 FYNNEI. Trimming took off 2 bases at V and 10 bases at J, with 18 bases between the two ends. DNA for the CDR3: TGTGCCAGCAGTGAATTTACAGGGAAAGTTTGGGAGCAGTTCTTC. This translates into CASSEFTGKVWEQFF.

This chain links TRBV7-9 with TRBJ2-3; D not resolved. The CDR3 runs 14 residues. Trimming removed 3 bases from V and 3 bases from J, with 10 bases in between. Germline V CDR1 and CDR2: SEHNR, FQNEAQ (reference sequence). The chain's CDR3 is CASSFSSRTDTQYF. CDR3 sequence (DNA): TGTGCCAGCAGCTTTAGTAGTAGAACAGATACGCAGTATTTT.

This clone was detected once. The chain joins TRBV6-1 to TRBJ2-1; D uncertain. V gave up 8 bases and J gave up 3 bases, with 14 bases separating them. CDR3 length: 14 amino acids. Germline V CDR1 and CDR2: MNHNS, SASEGT. DNA for the CDR3: TGTGCCAGCGGTCTATCAGGCAGCTACAATGAGCAGTTCTTC. Translated, it gives CASGLSGSYNEQFF.

The chain joins TRBV6-5 to TRBJ1-2; 11 nucleotides match TRBD1. V lost 0 bases and J lost 1; bases outside the gene matches: 1. This CDR3 is 16 amino acids long. Germline V gene lookup returns CDR1 MNHEY and CDR2 SVGAGI. The CDR3 bases are TGTGCCAGCAGTTACTCGGACAGGGGGCGTAACTATGGCTACACCTTC. Residues: CASSYSDRGRNYGYTF.

The genes are TRBV19 and TRBJ2-5; weak D call: TRBD1 (6 bases). This CDR3 is 15 amino acids long. Germline V gene sequence: CDR1 LNHDA, CDR2 SQIVND (reference sequence). Deletions cut 2 bases from V and 5 bases from J, with 15 bases between. The CDR3 DNA follows: TGTGCCAGTAGTATACTGTTTTCAGGGGAGGAGACCCAGTACTTC. This codes for CASSILFSGEETQYF.

The chain has TRBV7-6 and TRBJ2-7; a weak D match, TRBD1 (6 bases). The germline V gene has CDR1 SGHVS and CDR2 FNYEAQ. CDR3 length: 16 amino acids. V was cut by 5 bases and J by 7 bases, with 24 bases left in between. The DNA of the CDR3 is TGTGCCAGCAGCCCAGGGACAACCGGCCTTATGGGGGAGCAGTACTTC. It is translated as CASSPGTTGLMGEQYF.